This T cell receptor (beta chain) stems from a study of beta chain features in type 1 diabetes. Germline loops: CDR1 LGHNT, CDR2 FRNRAP. The CDR3 runs to 16 residues. Between the trimmed V and J ends, which lost 1 base and 9 bases, there was a span of 19 bases. Whole-study findings and limits: HLA effects on TCRB rearrangement stayed unresolved here.

This clone turned up a few times. Its antigen is as yet unknown. The investigators reverse transcribed all of the isolated RNA, so they sequenced expressed TCRB transcripts. Method: immunoSEQ multiplex PCR; TCRdb's copy keeps in-frame clones and lacks some. The data hold more than 300,000 clones, with approximately 8.2% observed a single time. The TCR sequence derives from a woman under 30 in good health. This sequence joins TRBV12-5 and TRBJ2-1; D uncertain. Sequenced material: central memory CD4+ T cells from blood. The CDR3 nucleotides are TGTGCTAGTGGTTTGGCTGCCACCGGGCTAGTCCTTGAGCAGTTCTTC. Its protein product is CASGLAATGLVLEQFF. The entire variable domain, with the rest obtained from reference TRBV12-5 and TRBJ2-1, is as follows: DARVTQTPRHKVTEMGQEVTMRCQPILGHNTVFWYRQTMMQGLELLAYFRNRAPLDDSGMPKDRFSAEMPDATLATLKIQPSEPRDSAVYFCASGLAATGLVLEQFFGPGTRLTVL.